This TCR beta chain was recorded in a study of a mutant IDH1 vaccine in newly diagnosed glioma. Study as a whole: Treatment recipients were approximately 62% male and about 40% female, and their mean age was around 40 years. Standard pretreatment was either radiotherapy, temozolomide, or, for most, radiochemotherapy with temozolomide.

Germline V gene data show CDR1 as SGHTS and CDR2 as YDEGEE. The CDR3 is made up of 15 amino acids. Deletions cut 1 base from V and 0 bases from J, with 8 bases between. Measured with immunoSEQ multiplex PCR; TCRdb has only the in-frame clones, and not every one. In the table there are about 33,000 clones, approximately 86% of which are singletons. Study results and caveats: Vaccine-induced responses were seen in more than 90% of patients, spanning several MHC alleles.

In the case of this clone: Antigen: not known.

Time point here: baseline, week 1 (first vaccination visit). The treatment: pre-vaccination baseline after standard-of-care therapy. Each donor presented with a new WHO grade 3 or 4 astrocytoma that tested IDH1-mutant and showed ATRX loss. V and J are TRBV5-8 and TRBJ2-1, with D tentatively TRBD2 (6 bases). The receptor was isolated from a woman in her forties with glioma. Sequenced material: PBMCs, taken from a glioma patient treated with radiotherapy, temozolomide or both. The CDR3, as DNA: TGTGCCAGCAGCTTGTCCGGGAGCTCCTACAATGAGCAGTTCTTC. Translating gives CASSLSGSSYNEQFF.